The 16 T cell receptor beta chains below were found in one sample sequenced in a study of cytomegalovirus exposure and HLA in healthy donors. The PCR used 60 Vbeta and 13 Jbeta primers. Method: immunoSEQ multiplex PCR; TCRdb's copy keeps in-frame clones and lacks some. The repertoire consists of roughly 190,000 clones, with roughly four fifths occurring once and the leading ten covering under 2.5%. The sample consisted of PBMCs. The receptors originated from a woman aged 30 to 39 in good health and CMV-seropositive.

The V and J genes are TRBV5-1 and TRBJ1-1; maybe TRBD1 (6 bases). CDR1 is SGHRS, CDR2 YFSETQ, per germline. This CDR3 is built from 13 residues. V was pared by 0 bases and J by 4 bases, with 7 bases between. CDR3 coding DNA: TGCGCCAGCAGCTTGGACAGGGCCACTGAAGCTTTCTTT. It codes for CASSLDRATEAFF.

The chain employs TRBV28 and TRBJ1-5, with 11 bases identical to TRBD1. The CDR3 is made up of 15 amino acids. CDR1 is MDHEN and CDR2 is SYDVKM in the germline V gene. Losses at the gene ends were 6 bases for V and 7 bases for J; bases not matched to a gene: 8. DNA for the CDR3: TGTGCCAGCAGCCGGACAGGGGGCCCGGGGCAGCCCCAGCATTTT. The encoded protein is CASSRTGGPGQPQHF.

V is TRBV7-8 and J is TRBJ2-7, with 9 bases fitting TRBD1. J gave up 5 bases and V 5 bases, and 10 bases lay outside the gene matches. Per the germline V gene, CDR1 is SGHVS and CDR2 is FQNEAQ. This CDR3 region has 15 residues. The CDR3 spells CASSLAGTGRHEQYF. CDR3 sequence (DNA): TGTGCCAGCAGCCTTGCCGGGACAGGGAGACACGAGCAGTACTTC. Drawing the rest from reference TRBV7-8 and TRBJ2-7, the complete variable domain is GAGVSQSPRYKVAKRGQDVALRCDPISGHVSLFWYQQALGQGPEFLTYFQNEAQLDKSGLPSDRFFAERPEGSVSTLKIQRTQQEDSAVYLCASSLAGTGRHEQYFGPGTRLTVT.

The CDR3 DNA is TGCGCCAGCAGTGAGAAGACTAGCGGGGGAATTGAGACCCAGTACTTC. Amino acids: CASSEKTSGGIETQYF. The V gene is TRBV10-1, the J gene TRBJ2-5; 12 bases align to TRBD2. The V gene end was trimmed by 2 bases and the J gene end by 5 bases; junction bases not matched to a gene: 6. Germline CDR1 WNHNN, CDR2 SYGVQD (reference sequence). This CDR3 has 16 amino acids.

The CDR3 spells CASRGLAGGSEQFF. The CDR3 coding sequence is TGCGCCAGCAGAGGACTAGCGGGAGGGAGTGAGCAGTTCTTC. The chain combines TRBV5-1 with TRBJ2-1, with 15 positions matching TRBD2. The CDR3 is made up of 14 amino acids. CDR1 is SGHRS, CDR2 YFSETQ, per germline. V lost 5 bases to trimming and J lost 9 bases; unmatched junction nucleotides: 3.

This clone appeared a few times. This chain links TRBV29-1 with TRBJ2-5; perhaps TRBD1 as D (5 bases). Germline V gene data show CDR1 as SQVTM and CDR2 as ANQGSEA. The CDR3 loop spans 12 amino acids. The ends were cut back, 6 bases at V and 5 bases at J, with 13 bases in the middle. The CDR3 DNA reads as TGCAGCGTGTGGACACTGGCGGAGACCCAGTACTTC. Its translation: CSVWTLAETQYF.

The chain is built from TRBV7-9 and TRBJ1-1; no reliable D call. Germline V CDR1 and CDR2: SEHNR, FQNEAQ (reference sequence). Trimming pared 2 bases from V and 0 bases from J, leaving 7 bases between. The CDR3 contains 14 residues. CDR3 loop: CASSLRAMNTEAFF. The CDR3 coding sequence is TGTGCCAGCAGCTTACGAGCAATGAACACTGAAGCTTTCTTT.

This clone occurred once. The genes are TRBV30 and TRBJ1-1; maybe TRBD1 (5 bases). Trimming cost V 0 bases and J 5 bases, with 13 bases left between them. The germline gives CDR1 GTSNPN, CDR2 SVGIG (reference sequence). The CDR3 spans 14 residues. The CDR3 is CAWSVTFRGTEAFF. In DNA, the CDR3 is TGTGCCTGGAGTGTTACATTTCGGGGGACTGAAGCTTTCTTT.

The CDR3 DNA sequence: TGTGCCAGCAGCTACACGACAGGGTTCTATGGCTACACCTTC. This codes for CASSYTTGFYGYTF. This chain links TRBV7-9 with TRBJ1-2, with 7 bases lining up with TRBD1. The V segment lost 4 bases and the J segment 4 bases; nucleotides outside the gene matches: 6. CDR1 and CDR2 from the germline V gene are SEHNR and FQNEAQ (reference sequence). CDR3 size: 14 residues.

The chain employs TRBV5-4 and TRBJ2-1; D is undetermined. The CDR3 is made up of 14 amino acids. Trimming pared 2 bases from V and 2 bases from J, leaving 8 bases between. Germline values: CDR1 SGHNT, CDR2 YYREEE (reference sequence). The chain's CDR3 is CASSFPRAYNEQFF. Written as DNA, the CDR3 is TGTGCCAGCAGCTTTCCCCGAGCCTACAATGAGCAGTTCTTC.

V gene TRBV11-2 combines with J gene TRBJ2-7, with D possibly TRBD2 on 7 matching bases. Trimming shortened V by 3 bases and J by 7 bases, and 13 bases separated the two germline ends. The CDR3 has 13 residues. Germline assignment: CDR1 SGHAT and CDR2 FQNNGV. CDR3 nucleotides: TGTGCCAGCAGCTTGGGGGGGGCAGGTGAGCAGTACTTC. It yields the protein CASSLGGAGEQYF.

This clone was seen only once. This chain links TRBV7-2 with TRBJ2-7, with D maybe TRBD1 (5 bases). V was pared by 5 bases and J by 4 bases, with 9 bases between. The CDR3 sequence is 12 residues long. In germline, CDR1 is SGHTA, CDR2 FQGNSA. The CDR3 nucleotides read TGTGCCAGCAGCGGTCAGGGTTACGAGCAGTACTTC. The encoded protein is CASSGQGYEQYF.

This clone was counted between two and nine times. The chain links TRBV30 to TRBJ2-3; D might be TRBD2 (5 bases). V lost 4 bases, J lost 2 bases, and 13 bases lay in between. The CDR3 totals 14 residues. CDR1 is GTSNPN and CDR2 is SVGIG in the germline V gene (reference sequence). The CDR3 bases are TGTGCCTGGACAGACCGCGGGTACACAGATACGCAGTATTTT. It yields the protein CAWTDRGYTDTQYF.

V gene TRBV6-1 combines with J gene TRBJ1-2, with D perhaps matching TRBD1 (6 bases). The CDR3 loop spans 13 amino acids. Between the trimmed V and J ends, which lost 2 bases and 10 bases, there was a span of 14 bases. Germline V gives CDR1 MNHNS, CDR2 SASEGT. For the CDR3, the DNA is TGTGCCAGCAGTGAACTACGAGGACAGTTCTACACCTTC. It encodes CASSELRGQFYTF.

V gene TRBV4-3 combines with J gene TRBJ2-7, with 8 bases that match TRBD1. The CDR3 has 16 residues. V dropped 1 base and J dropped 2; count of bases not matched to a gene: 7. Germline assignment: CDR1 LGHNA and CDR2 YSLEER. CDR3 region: CASSQGPRGPPYEQYF. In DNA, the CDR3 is TGCGCCAGCAGCCAAGGCCCCAGGGGGCCTCCCTACGAGCAGTACTTC.

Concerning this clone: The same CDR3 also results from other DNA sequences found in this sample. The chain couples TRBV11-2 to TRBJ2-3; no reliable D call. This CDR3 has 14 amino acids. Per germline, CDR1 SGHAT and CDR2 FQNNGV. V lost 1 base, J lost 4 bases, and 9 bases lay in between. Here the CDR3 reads CASSLASIADTQYF. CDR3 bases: TGTGCCAGCAGCTTAGCGAGCATAGCAGATACGCAGTATTTT.